This T cell receptor beta chain was recorded in a study of blood T cell repertoires in COVID-19. The V gene's germline CDR1 is GTSNPN and CDR2 SVGIG (reference sequence). The V segment lost 3 bases and the J segment 3 bases; nucleotides outside the gene matches: 7. This CDR3 spans 14 amino acids. Profiling relied on immunoSEQ multiplex PCR, and the TCRdb table lists in-frame clones only, not all of them. The table has roughly 230,000 clones, over 80% seen once; the top ten hold around 30%. Sequenced: peripheral blood. The J gene is TRBJ2-7, the V gene TRBV30; 8 bases align to TRBD1. The sequence was collected from a man between 35 and 55 years old with acute or convalescent COVID-19. The CDR3 loop is CAWSTGTGLYEQYF. As DNA, the CDR3 is TGTGCCTGGAGCACCGGGACAGGACTCTACGAGCAGTACTTC.